The 31 T cell receptor beta chains below all came from one sample that was sequenced in a study of blood T cell repertoires in COVID-19. The assay was immunoSEQ multiplex PCR, and TCRdb's table has in-frame clones only and misses some. The data hold around 11,000 clones, with 70% to 90% observed a single time. Source material: peripheral blood. The receptors here all came from a man younger than 45 with active or convalescent COVID-19.

CDR3 nucleotides: TGCGCCAGCAGCTTGGGCAGGGTTGGTGGAAACACCATATATTTT. Translated: CASSLGRVGGNTIYF. This rearrangement joins TRBV5-1 to TRBJ1-3, with D maybe TRBD1 (5 bases). Trimming removed 0 bases from V and 3 bases from J, with 10 bases in between. This CDR3 contains 15 residues. In germline, CDR1 is SGHRS, CDR2 YFSETQ. Variable domain in full (rest from reference TRBV5-1 and TRBJ1-3): KAGVTQTPRYLIKTRGQQVTLSCSPISGHRSVSWYQQTPGQGLQFLFEYFSETQRNKGNFPGRFSGRQFSNSRSEMNVSTLELGDSALYLCASSLGRVGGNTIYFGEGSWLTVV.

This clone was detected a few times. The CDR3 DNA sequence: TGTGCCTGGAGTGTGTACAGGGGGTACGAGCAGTACTTC. Protein: CAWSVYRGYEQYF. The chain links TRBV30 to TRBJ2-7; 8 nucleotides match TRBD1. The CDR3 totals 13 residues. Per germline, CDR1 GTSNPN and CDR2 SVGIG (reference sequence). The J segment lost 4 bases and the V segment lost 0 bases, leaving 2 bases of the junction unmatched.

This clone has just one count. The chain joins TRBV2 to TRBJ2-1; 13 nucleotides align to TRBD2. The V segment lost 5 bases and the J segment 4 bases; nucleotides outside the gene matches: 2. The germline CDR1 and CDR2 sequences are SNHLY and FYNNEI. CDR3 length: 15 residues. The CDR3 DNA follows: TGTGCCAGCAGTAAGACTAGCGGGGGGTACAATGAGCAGTTCTTC. This codes for CASSKTSGGYNEQFF.

Only one count was recorded for this clone. The chain is built from TRBV19 and TRBJ1-2; no clear D gene. This CDR3 has 17 residues. The V gene lost 0 bases and the J gene lost 1 base, with 15 bases spanning the gap. CDR1 is LNHDA, CDR2 SQIVND, per germline (reference sequence). CDR3 coding DNA: TGTGCCAGTAGTATAGATCAGTATTCCACAAGTAACTATGGCTACACCTTC. Amino acid sequence: CASSIDQYSTSNYGYTF.

This clone was observed a handful of times. The J gene is TRBJ2-1, the V gene TRBV19, with unresolved D. There are 12 residues in the CDR3. The germline V gene has CDR1 LNHDA and CDR2 SQIVND (reference sequence). Trimming took off 4 bases at V and 4 bases at J, with 5 bases between the two ends. CDR3 coding DNA: TGTGCCAGTAGTAGCGGATACAATGAGCAGTTCTTC. Translating it yields CASSSGYNEQFF.

The rearrangement uses TRBV10-1 and TRBJ2-3; 7 bases agree with TRBD1. The germline V gene encodes CDR1 WNHNN and CDR2 SYGVQD (reference sequence). The CDR3 runs 13 residues. With V trimmed by 3 bases and J by 10 bases, 7 bases remained unmatched. CDR3 DNA sequence: TGCGCCAGCAGTGATGGACAGGTCGGGGCGCAGTATTTT. Its translation: CASSDGQVGAQYF.

This chain uses TRBV5-1 with TRBJ1-4; D uncertain. Germline lookup yields CDR1 SGHRS and CDR2 YFSETQ. V dropped 2 bases and J dropped 8 bases, with 13 bases sitting between them. This CDR3 region has 14 residues. The CDR3: CASSLQGVKEKLFF. The CDR3 coding sequence is TGCGCCAGCAGCTTACAAGGAGTTAAAGAAAAACTGTTTTTT.

This chain joins TRBV10-2 and TRBJ2-1; TRBD2 agrees at 8 bases. The junction had 10 bases not matched to a gene; V was cut back by 1 base and J by 8 bases. Germline assignment: CDR1 WSHSY and CDR2 SAAADI. This CDR3 spans 16 amino acids. CDR3 loop: CASSELPGGGYDEQFF. The CDR3 DNA sequence: TGCGCCAGCAGTGAGTTGCCAGGCGGGGGGTACGATGAGCAGTTCTTC.

The V and J genes are TRBV29-1 and TRBJ2-3, with 12 bases lining up with TRBD2. Germline V CDR1 and CDR2: SQVTM, ANQGSEA. The CDR3 consists of 18 residues. J was trimmed by 3 bases and V by 1 base; bases with no gene match: 11. The CDR3: CSVEGLLAGGELTDTQYF. For the CDR3, the DNA is TGCAGCGTTGAAGGCCTGCTAGCGGGGGGGGAACTTACAGATACGCAGTATTTT.

The rearrangement links TRBV9 to TRBJ2-5; weak D call: TRBD2 (5 bases). The CDR3 extends over 17 amino acids. Trimming took 3 bases from V and 1 from J, leaving 19 bases between them. Germline CDR1 SGDLS, CDR2 YYNGEE. The CDR3 reads CASSERASPNPQETQYF. The CDR3 bases are TGTGCCAGCAGCGAGAGGGCCTCCCCAAACCCCCAAGAGACCCAGTACTTC.

The genes are TRBV4-1 and TRBJ2-5; weak D call: TRBD1 (5 bases). Per the germline V gene, CDR1 is MGHRA and CDR2 is YSYEKL. This CDR3 has 13 amino acids. The V end was cut by 7 bases, the J end by 5 bases, with 14 bases between. The CDR3 DNA reads TGCGCCAGCACGGCTGGGGCAGGGGAGACCCAGTACTTC. Encoded protein: CASTAGAGETQYF.

This clone qualifies as large. The chain joins TRBV30 to TRBJ2-2; D gene uncertain. V was clipped by 1 base and J by 3 bases, with 6 bases between them. CDR3 size: 13 residues. Germline-derived CDR1 and CDR2 are GTSNPN and SVGIG (reference sequence). CDR3 residues: CAWSGHYTGELFF. The CDR3 nucleotides are TGTGCCTGGAGTGGACACTACACCGGGGAGCTGTTTTTT.

CDR3 amino acids: CSVTAYTGELFF. For the CDR3, the DNA is TGCAGCGTTACAGCCTACACCGGGGAGCTGTTTTTT. The gene calls are TRBV29-1 and TRBJ2-2; no clear D. The CDR3 sequence is 12 residues long. CDR1 is SQVTM and CDR2 is ANQGSEA in the germline V gene. The ends were cut back, 5 bases at V and 3 bases at J, with 7 bases in the middle.

V and J are TRBV30 and TRBJ2-6; D is unclear. Between the trimmed V and J ends, which lost 0 bases and 0 bases, there was a span of 6 bases. Germline CDR1 reads GTSNPN; CDR2 reads SVGIG (reference sequence). This CDR3 comprises 15 residues. The CDR3: CAWSVRSSGANVLTF. The CDR3 region has the DNA TGTGCCTGGAGTGTACGGAGCTCTGGGGCCAACGTCCTGACTTTC.

This clone was observed once. The genes are TRBV7-3 and TRBJ1-6; D is unclear. V was clipped by 2 bases and J by 7 bases, with 6 bases between them. Germline CDR1 is SGHTA and CDR2 is FQGTGA. The CDR3 contains 13 residues. The CDR3 DNA reads TGTGCCAGCAGCTTATCCAGGAATTCACCCCTCCACTTT. This encodes CASSLSRNSPLHF.

The genes are TRBV4-1 and TRBJ2-1, with 7 nucleotides matching TRBD2. The V gene end was trimmed by 5 bases and the J gene end by 2 bases; junction bases not matched to a gene: 9. The CDR3 sequence is 16 residues long. CDR1 MGHRA and CDR2 YSYEKL come from the germline V gene. The CDR3 DNA is TGCGCCAGCAGCTACAGTACTAGCGTGGCCTACAATGAGCAGTTCTTC. Translating gives CASSYSTSVAYNEQFF.

The chain uses TRBV18 and TRBJ1-2; no clear D. The CDR3 runs 15 residues. The germline gives CDR1 KGHSH, CDR2 LQKENI. Trimming shortened V by 0 bases and J by 3 bases, and 11 bases separated the two germline ends. CDR3 coding DNA: TGTGCCAGCTCACCACCGGCGGGGTGGGACTATGGCTACACCTTC. This translates into CASSPPAGWDYGYTF.

The sample holds a few counts of this clone. The chain employs TRBV6-1 and TRBJ1-3, with D maybe TRBD1 (6 bases). The CDR3 covers 15 residues. Germline V lookup: CDR1 MNHNS, CDR2 SASEGT. The germline V and J ends were trimmed by 2 bases and 4 bases, with 12 bases remaining between them. Here the CDR3 reads CASSEMAGAGNTIYF. CDR3 DNA sequence: TGTGCCAGCAGTGAAATGGCAGGGGCAGGAAACACCATATATTTT.

This sequence joins TRBV30 and TRBJ2-1, with a tentative D call TRBD2 (5 bases). The V gene lost 7 bases and the J gene lost 3 bases, with 16 bases spanning the gap. This CDR3 is 14 amino acids long. Germline V gene data show CDR1 as GTSNPN and CDR2 as SVGIG (reference sequence). The CDR3 coding sequence is TGTGCCTTCAAACTAGTTTCTGGCTACAATGAGCAGTTCTTC. This gives the protein CAFKLVSGYNEQFF.

The chain has TRBV3-1 (or the pseudogene TRBV3-2) and TRBJ2-3; 9 bases align to TRBD2. Per the germline V gene, CDR1 is LGHDT and CDR2 is YNNKEL (reference sequence). The CDR3 extends over 15 amino acids. J was trimmed by 0 bases and V by 2 bases; bases with no gene match: 0. In DNA, the CDR3 is TGTGCCAGCAGCCAACTAGCGGGGAGCACAGATACGCAGTATTTT. This encodes CASSQLAGSTDTQYF.

The V and J genes are TRBV5-1 and TRBJ1-4; 8 nucleotides match TRBD1. J was trimmed by 2 bases and V by 3 bases; bases with no gene match: 18. Germline V gene data show CDR1 as SGHRS and CDR2 as YFSETQ. CDR3 length: 20 amino acids. CDR3 protein: CASSSIPGQAYTPTNEKLFF. CDR3 in DNA: TGCGCCAGCAGCTCCATACCGGGACAGGCATATACCCCTACTAATGAAAAACTGTTTTTT.

This chain uses TRBV6-2 or TRBV6-3 with TRBJ2-7; no clear D gene. Germline CDR1 is MNHEY and CDR2 is SVGEGT. This CDR3 comprises 12 residues. V was pared by 2 bases and J by 3 bases, with 5 bases between. The DNA for the CDR3 is TGTGCCAGCAGTTACCCGGGCTACGAGCAGTACGTC. It translates to CASSYPGYEQYV.

The rearrangement links TRBV9 to TRBJ1-1; 8 nucleotides line up with TRBD1. CDR1 is SGDLS and CDR2 is YYNGEE in the germline V gene. The CDR3 sequence is 13 residues long. Trimming removed 3 bases from V and 8 bases from J; junction bases left unmatched: 6. The CDR3 bases are TGTGCCAGCAGCGCCGCAGGGGGCCTGGAAGCTTTCTTT. Its translation: CASSAAGGLEAFF.

The genes are TRBV24-1 and TRBJ2-5; 7 bases are shared with TRBD1. Per germline, CDR1 KGHDR and CDR2 SFDVKD. J was trimmed by 5 bases and V by 3 bases; bases with no gene match: 5. The CDR3 runs 14 residues. The CDR3 bases are TGTGCCACCAGTGATATACAGGGGCCGGAGACCCAGTACTTC. Protein product: CATSDIQGPETQYF.

The chain is built from TRBV6-5 and TRBJ2-3, with 7 bases fitting TRBD2. J lost 6 bases, V lost 5 bases, and 2 bases had no gene match. The CDR3 runs to 12 residues. The germline gives CDR1 MNHEY, CDR2 SVGAGI. The CDR3 reads CASSLGGDTQYF. In DNA form, the CDR3 reads TGTGCCAGCAGTCTGGGGGGGGATACGCAGTATTTT.

The CDR3 nucleotides read TGCGCCAGCAAGGAGACAGGGAACACCGGGGAGCTGTTTTTT. Translating gives CASKETGNTGELFF. The gene calls are TRBV5-1 and TRBJ2-2; perhaps TRBD1 as D (6 bases). This CDR3 is built from 14 residues. Deletions cut 6 bases from V and 1 base from J, with 10 bases between. Germline V gene lookup returns CDR1 SGHRS and CDR2 YFSETQ. Complete variable domain (other parts from reference TRBV5-1 and TRBJ2-2): KAGVTQTPRYLIKTRGQQVTLSCSPISGHRSVSWYQQTPGQGLQFLFEYFSETQRNKGNFPGRFSGRQFSNSRSEMNVSTLELGDSALYLCASKETGNTGELFFGEGSRLTVL.

The chain combines TRBV30 with TRBJ2-5; 11 nucleotides agree with TRBD1. The V gene's germline CDR1 is GTSNPN and CDR2 SVGIG (reference sequence). This CDR3 contains 15 residues. V gave up 7 bases and J gave up 2 bases; unmatched junction bases: 9. The CDR3 is CALSGTGGRQETQYF. For the CDR3, the DNA is TGTGCCTTATCCGGGACAGGGGGACGTCAAGAGACCCAGTACTTC.

By sample fraction, this clone is medium-sized. This sample includes further DNA sequences coding for the same CDR3. This chain uses TRBV19 with TRBJ2-7; possibly TRBD2 for D (5 bases). Germline V gives CDR1 LNHDA, CDR2 SQIVND (reference sequence). With 3 bases removed from V and 5 bases from J, the gap between germline ends came to 11 bases. This CDR3 contains 13 residues. The CDR3 sequence: CASSIASGDEQYF. In DNA form, the CDR3 reads TGTGCCAGTAGTATCGCCTCCGGGGACGAGCAGTACTTC.

The chain has TRBV3-1 (or the pseudogene TRBV3-2) and TRBJ2-2, with D possibly matching TRBD1 (6 bases). V lost 2 bases and J lost 3, with 10 bases in between. The V gene's germline CDR1 is LGHDT and CDR2 YNNKEL (reference sequence). This CDR3 is 15 amino acids long. The CDR3: CASSQMGTYTGELFF. The DNA for the CDR3 is TGTGCCAGCAGCCAAATGGGGACATACACCGGGGAGCTGTTTTTT.

V usage is TRBV10-3 and J usage is TRBJ2-7; maybe TRBD1 (5 bases). The CDR3 extends over 14 amino acids. Trimming took off 11 bases at V and 2 bases at J, with 19 bases between the two ends. CDR1 ENHRY and CDR2 SYGVKD come from the germline V gene. The CDR3 region is CAQPQTVVPYEQYV. The CDR3 DNA is TGTGCCCAACCCCAGACAGTAGTCCCCTACGAGCAGTACGTC.

The V gene is TRBV14, the J gene TRBJ1-6, with a weak D call TRBD1 (5 bases). The CDR3 consists of 14 residues. Per germline, CDR1 SGHDN and CDR2 FVKESK. V was cut by 1 base and J by 9 bases, with 10 bases left in between. The CDR3 protein is CASSQVRGSSPLHF. CDR3 DNA: TGTGCCAGCAGCCAAGTTAGGGGTAGTTCACCCCTCCACTTT.